This T cell receptor (beta chain) is drawn from a study of shared clonotypes between healthy human individuals. Study-wide results and caveats: The genetic and exposure-history diversity represented was limited by few donors.

Sorted-subset replicate PCR reactions contained approximately 190 ng DNA, corresponding to approximately 30,000 T cell genomes. Assay: immunoSEQ multiplex PCR; the TCRdb copy retains only in-frame clones and omits some. The table has 2.3 million or so clones, over 85% seen once. Donors were healthy HIV-negative adults without recent acute infections or vaccinations. The study separated CD4+ cells into CD45RA+ naive and CD45RA-negative memory subsets. A remark on this clone: Antigen unknown.

The V segment lost 4 bases and the J segment 8 bases; nucleotides outside the gene matches: 7. Germline V lookup: CDR1 SGHTA, CDR2 FQGNSA. The CDR3 totals 14 residues. The J gene is TRBJ1-4, the V gene TRBV7-2, with TRBD1 matching over 7 bases. This clonotype originated in a man younger than 35 in good health. Some clones in this sample may be carry-over from other donors' samples. Sequencing input: naive CD4+ T cells from PBMCs. The subset denotes: CD45RA+ positively selected. As DNA, the CDR3 is TGTGCCAGCAGCTCGAGGACAGGTGGAGAAAAACTGTTTTTT. It translates to CASSSRTGGEKLFF. Supplemented by reference TRBV7-2 and TRBJ1-4, the full variable domain reads GAGVSQSPSNKVTEKGKDVELRCDPISGHTALYWYRQSLGQGLEFLIYFQGNSAPDKSGLPSDRFSAERTGGSVSTLTIQRTQQEDSAVYLCASSSRTGGEKLFFGSGTQLSVL.